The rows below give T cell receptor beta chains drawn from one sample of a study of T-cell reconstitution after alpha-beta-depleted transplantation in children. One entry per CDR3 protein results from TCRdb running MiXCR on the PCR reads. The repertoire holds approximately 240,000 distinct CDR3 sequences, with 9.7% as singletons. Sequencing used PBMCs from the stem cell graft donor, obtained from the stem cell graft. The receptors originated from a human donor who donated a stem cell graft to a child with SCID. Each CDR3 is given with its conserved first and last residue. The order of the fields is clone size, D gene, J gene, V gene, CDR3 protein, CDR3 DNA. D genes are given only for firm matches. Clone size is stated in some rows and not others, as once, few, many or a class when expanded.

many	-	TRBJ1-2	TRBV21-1	CASSKVGRTYGYTF	TGTGCCAGCAGCAAAGTGGGCAGAACCTATGGCTACACCTTC
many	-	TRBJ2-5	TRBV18	CASSPPSETQYF	TGTGCCAGCTCACCCCCTTCGGAGACCCAGTACTTC
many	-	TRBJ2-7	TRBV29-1	CSVLVGRPNFSYEQYF	TGCAGCGTTTTGGTCGGTAGACCGAATTTCTCCTACGAGCAGTACTTC
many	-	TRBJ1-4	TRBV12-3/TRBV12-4	CASSFRGQPWGKLFF	TGTGCCAGCAGTTTTCGAGGACAGCCCTGGGGAAAACTGTTTTTT
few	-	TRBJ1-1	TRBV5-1	CASSLEPGAGTEAFF	TGCGCCAGCAGCTTGGAGCCGGGGGCAGGGACTGAAGCTTTCTTT
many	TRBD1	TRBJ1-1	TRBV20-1	CSAKKDPGQGILSMNTEAFF	TGCAGTGCTAAGAAAGATCCGGGACAGGGTATACTCTCCATGAACACTGAAGCTTTCTTT
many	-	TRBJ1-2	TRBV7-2	CASTLWGGYGYTF	TGTGCCAGCACCCTCTGGGGGGGCTATGGCTACACCTTC
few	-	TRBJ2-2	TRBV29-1	CSVPGIGSGELFF	TGCAGCGTCCCAGGGATAGGTTCCGGGGAGCTGTTTTTT
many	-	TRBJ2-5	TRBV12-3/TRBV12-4	CASTSRETQYF	TGTGCCAGCACCTCCCGAGAGACCCAGTACTTC
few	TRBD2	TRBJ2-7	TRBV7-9	CASSPGAGVTYEQYF	TGTGCCAGCAGCCCCGGGGCGGGGGTAACCTACGAGCAGTACTTC
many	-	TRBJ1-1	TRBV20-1	CSLQGGDTEAFF	TGCAGTCTACAGGGTGGCGACACTGAAGCTTTCTTT
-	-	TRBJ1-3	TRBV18	CASSPRRGDGNTIYF	TGTGCCAGCTCACCCCGCAGGGGAGATGGAAACACCATATATTTT
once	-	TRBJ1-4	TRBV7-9	CASSSGANEKLFF	TGTGCCAGCAGTTCCGGGGCTAATGAAAAACTGTTTTTT
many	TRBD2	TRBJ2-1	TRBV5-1	CASSSAAGTSNEQFF	TGCGCCAGCAGCTCGGCAGCCGGGACTAGCAATGAGCAGTTCTTC
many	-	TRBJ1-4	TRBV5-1	CASSSGGGPVTNEKLFF	TGCGCCAGCAGCTCGGGCGGGGGGCCCGTAACTAATGAAAAACTGTTTTTT
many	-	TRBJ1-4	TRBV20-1	CSAREGVTEEKLFF	TGCAGTGCTAGAGAAGGGGTAACGGAGGAAAAACTGTTTTTT
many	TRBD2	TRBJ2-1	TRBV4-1	CASSQEPSGGIYNEQFF	TGCGCCAGCAGCCAAGAACCTAGCGGGGGAATATACAATGAGCAGTTCTTC
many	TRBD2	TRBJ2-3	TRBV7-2	CASSFLAGVTDTQYF	TGTGCCAGCAGCTTCCTAGCGGGGGTTACAGATACGCAGTATTTT
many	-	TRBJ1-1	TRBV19	CASSIGGPSYTEAFF	TGTGCCAGTAGTATAGGCGGCCCCTCGTACACTGAAGCTTTCTTT
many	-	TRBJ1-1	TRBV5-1	CASSDGSWGTEAFF	TGCGCCAGCAGCGACGGTAGCTGGGGCACTGAAGCTTTCTTT
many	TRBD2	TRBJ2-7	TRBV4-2	CASSQRASERGSSYEQYF	TGTGCCAGCAGCCAACGGGCTTCGGAGCGGGGGAGCTCCTACGAGCAGTACTTC
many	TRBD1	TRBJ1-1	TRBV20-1	CSARTMTGTTEAFF	TGCAGTGCTAGAACAATGACAGGGACCACTGAAGCTTTCTTT
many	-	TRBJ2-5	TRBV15	CATSRGRTAETQYF	TGTGCCACCAGCAGGGGGAGGACGGCGGAGACCCAGTACTTC
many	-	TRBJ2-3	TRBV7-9	CASSLAGTPSLTDTQYF	TGTGCCAGCAGCTTAGCCGGGACCCCCTCTCTAACAGATACGCAGTATTTT
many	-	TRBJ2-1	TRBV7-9	CASSPALDEQFF	TGTGCCAGCAGCCCAGCTCTGGATGAGCAGTTCTTC
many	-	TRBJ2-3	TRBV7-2	CASSRRWEGGPDTQYF	TGTGCCAGCAGCCGTAGATGGGAGGGGGGGCCAGATACGCAGTATTTT
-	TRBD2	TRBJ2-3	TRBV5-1	CASSRLAGDTQYF	TGCGCCAGCAGTAGACTAGCGGGGGATACGCAGTATTTT
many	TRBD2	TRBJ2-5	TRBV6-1	CASRPTSPPGTQYF	TGTGCCAGCAGGCCGACTAGCCCCCCAGGGACCCAGTACTTC
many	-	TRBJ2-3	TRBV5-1	CASADGFGTDTQYF	TGCGCCAGCGCAGACGGGTTTGGCACAGATACGCAGTATTTT
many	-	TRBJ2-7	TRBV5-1	CASSFTRGGGEQYF	TGCGCCAGCAGCTTTACGCGGGGTGGTGGCGAGCAGTACTTC
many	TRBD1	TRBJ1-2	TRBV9	CASSDAPGQAGYGYTF	TGTGCCAGCAGCGACGCTCCGGGACAGGCTGGCTATGGCTACACCTTC
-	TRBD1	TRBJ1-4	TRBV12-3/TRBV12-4	CASSLRTGGTANEKLFF	TGTGCCAGCAGTTTACGGACAGGGGGAACAGCTAATGAAAAACTGTTTTTT
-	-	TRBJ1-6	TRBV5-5	CASSLYPTGDNSPLHF	TGTGCCAGCAGCTTATACCCGACAGGAGATAATTCACCCCTCCACTTT
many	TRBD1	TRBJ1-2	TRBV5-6	CASSSGTGPTSNYGYTF	TGTGCCAGCAGCTCTGGGACAGGGCCTACTTCTAACTATGGCTACACCTTC
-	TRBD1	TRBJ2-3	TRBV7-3	CASSPQGADTQYF	TGTGCCAGCAGCCCCCAGGGGGCAGATACGCAGTATTTT
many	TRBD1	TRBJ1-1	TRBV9	CASSVYRGGNTEAFF	TGTGCCAGCAGCGTTTACAGGGGTGGGAACACTGAAGCTTTCTTT
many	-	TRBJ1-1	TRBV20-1	CSAREDTNTEAFF	TGCAGTGCTAGAGAAGATACGAACACTGAAGCTTTCTTT
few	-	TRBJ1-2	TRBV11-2	CASSLDYQINYGYTF	TGTGCCAGCAGCTTAGATTATCAGATTAACTATGGCTACACCTTC
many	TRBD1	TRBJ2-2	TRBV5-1	CASSLQGDTGELFF	TGCGCCAGCAGCTTACAGGGGGACACCGGGGAGCTGTTTTTT
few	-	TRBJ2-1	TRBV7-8	CASSPRLNEQFF	TGTGCCAGCAGCCCTAGGCTCAATGAGCAGTTCTTC
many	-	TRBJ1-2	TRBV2	CASSEQNYGYTF	TGTGCCAGCAGTGAACAGAACTATGGCTACACCTTC
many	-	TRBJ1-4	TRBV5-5	CASSSPGVDRKLFF	TGTGCCAGCAGCTCGCCGGGGGTCGACCGAAAACTGTTTTTT
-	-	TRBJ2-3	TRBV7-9	CASSLTGRDTQYF	TGTGCCAGCAGCTTAACAGGGAGAGATACGCAGTATTTT
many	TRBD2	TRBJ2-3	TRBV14	CASSQVPLAGVTDTQYF	TGTGCCAGCAGCCAAGTCCCTCTAGCGGGGGTGACAGATACGCAGTATTTT
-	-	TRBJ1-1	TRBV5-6	CASSDVGVTTEAFF	TGTGCCAGCAGCGATGTAGGGGTCACCACTGAAGCTTTCTTT
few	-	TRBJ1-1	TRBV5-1	CASSLEGGRGALETEAFF	TGCGCCAGCAGCTTGGAGGGCGGGCGGGGGGCACTGGAAACTGAAGCTTTCTTT
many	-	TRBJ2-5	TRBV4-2	CASSQVIAEETQYF	TGTGCCAGCAGCCAAGTAATAGCGGAAGAGACCCAGTACTTC
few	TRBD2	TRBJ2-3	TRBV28	CASTSGGYTDTQYF	TGTGCCAGCACCAGCGGGGGGTACACAGATACGCAGTATTTT
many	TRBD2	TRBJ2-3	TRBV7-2	CASSQSRLAGDTQYF	TGTGCCAGCAGCCAATCGAGGCTAGCGGGAGATACGCAGTATTTT
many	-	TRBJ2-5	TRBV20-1	CSASSGQETQYF	TGCAGTGCTAGTTCGGGACAAGAGACCCAGTACTTC
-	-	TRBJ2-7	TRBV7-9	CASGPLGRRALKEQYF	TGTGCCAGCGGCCCTCTGGGCAGGCGGGCCCTGAAGGAGCAGTACTTC
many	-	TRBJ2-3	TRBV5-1	CASSFGTDTQYF	TGCGCCAGCAGCTTTGGCACAGATACGCAGTATTTT
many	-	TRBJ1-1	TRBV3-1	CASSHSQMGRGTEAFF	TGTGCCAGCAGCCACTCCCAGATGGGGAGGGGGACTGAAGCTTTCTTT
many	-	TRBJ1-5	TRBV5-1	CASSSGRLNQPQHF	TGCGCCAGCAGCTCGGGACGGCTAAATCAGCCCCAGCATTTT
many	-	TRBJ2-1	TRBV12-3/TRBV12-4	CASSLRAFSYNEQFF	TGTGCCAGCAGTTTAAGGGCCTTCTCCTACAATGAGCAGTTCTTC
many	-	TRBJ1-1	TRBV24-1	CATSLGEGRNTEAFF	TGTGCCACCAGTTTAGGGGAAGGACGGAACACTGAAGCTTTCTTT
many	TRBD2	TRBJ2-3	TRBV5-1	CASSFGTSGGSTDTQYF	TGCGCCAGCAGCTTCGGGACTAGCGGGGGGTCCACAGATACGCAGTATTTT
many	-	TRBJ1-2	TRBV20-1	CRPPADYGYTF	TGCAGGCCACCCGCCGACTATGGCTACACCTTC
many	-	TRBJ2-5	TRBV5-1	CASSFGETQYF	TGCGCCAGCAGCTTCGGGGAGACCCAGTACTTC
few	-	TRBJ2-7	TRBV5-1	CASSHHGGPPPYEQYF	TGCGCCAGCAGCCATCACGGGGGGCCACCCCCTTACGAGCAGTACTTC